Listed here are 9 T cell receptor beta chains from one sample, sequenced in a study of long-term antiretroviral therapy in people with HIV. Sequencing relied on immunoSEQ assay v3.0, run at survey level. Sequenced by immunoSEQ multiplex PCR; TCRdb stores in-frame clones only, minus some. Among 13,000 or so clones, about 80% were seen once, and the ten largest hold over 10%. Here the sequenced sample was unsorted PBMCs, taken 3.2 years before starting antiretroviral therapy. The receptors here all came from a man between 35 and 55 years old with HIV.

V gene TRBV10-3 combines with J gene TRBJ1-1, with 8 nucleotides matching TRBD1. J was trimmed by 1 base and V by 6 bases; bases with no gene match: 1. Germline loops: CDR1 ENHRY, CDR2 SYGVKD. The CDR3 extends over 13 amino acids. The chain's CDR3 is CAIRDRENTEAFF. The CDR3 bases are TGTGCCATCAGGGACAGGGAGAACACTGAAGCTTTCTTT.

This clone was seen once. J is TRBJ1-2 and V is TRBV7-2; TRBD1 matches 7 bases. V lost 4 bases to trimming and J lost 4 bases; unmatched junction nucleotides: 9. The CDR3 totals 15 residues. Germline V gene sequence: CDR1 SGHTA, CDR2 FQGNSA. The CDR3 nucleotides read TGTGCCAGCAGCTCCTACCAGGGGGGCCTCTATGGCTACACCTTC. It translates to CASSSYQGGLYGYTF.

This sequence joins TRBV4-1 and TRBJ2-5; a possible D gene is TRBD1 (5 bases). Germline V gene data show CDR1 as MGHRA and CDR2 as YSYEKL. V was trimmed by 1 base and J by 0 bases, leaving 6 bases between them. CDR3 length: 14 amino acids. The CDR3 reads CASSQGQYQETQYF. In nucleotides, the CDR3 is TGCGCCAGCAGCCAAGGACAGTACCAAGAGACCCAGTACTTC.

The CDR3 DNA sequence: TGTGCCAGCAGCTTATCGACTAGCGGGGGGGCACGAGATACGCAGTATTTT. Translation gives CASSLSTSGGARDTQYF. The chain carries TRBV7-3 and TRBJ2-3, with TRBD2 identical over 14 bases. V was clipped by 2 bases and J by 5 bases; unmatched bases: 6. The CDR3 covers 17 residues. Germline V CDR1 and CDR2: SGHTA, FQGTGA.

This chain links TRBV7-8 with TRBJ2-1; TRBD2 matches 11 bases. Germline CDR1 reads SGHVS; CDR2 reads FQNEAQ. The ends lost 4 bases at V and 5 bases at J; junction bases unmatched: 7. This CDR3 is 16 amino acids long. In DNA form, the CDR3 reads TGTGCCAGCAGCTCAAGAACGACTAGCGGGGACAATGAGCAGTTCTTC. Protein: CASSSRTTSGDNEQFF.

V is TRBV27 and J is TRBJ1-4; perhaps TRBD1 as D (6 bases). In germline, CDR1 is MNHEY, CDR2 SMNVEV (reference sequence). This CDR3 spans 14 amino acids. The germline V and J ends were trimmed by 5 bases and 8 bases, with 15 bases remaining between them. CDR3 DNA: TGTGCCAGCAGTCCAGACAGGTTTCCGGAAAAACTGTTTTTT. It translates to CASSPDRFPEKLFF.

The gene calls are TRBV28 and TRBJ2-3; 12 bases are a match to TRBD2. The CDR3 is 16 residues long. Looked up from germline, CDR1 is MDHEN and CDR2 is SYDVKM. Losses at the gene ends were 2 bases for V and 6 bases for J; bases not matched to a gene: 6. CDR3 in amino acids: CASSLDLAGGADTQYF. Here the CDR3 DNA reads TGTGCCAGCAGTTTAGACCTAGCGGGGGGGGCGGATACGCAGTATTTT.

This clone has only one observation. The J gene is TRBJ2-5, the V gene TRBV25-1; 8 bases agree with TRBD1. The CDR3 totals 16 residues. V trimming: 3 bases; J trimming: 4 bases; junction bases outside the gene matches: 10. In germline, CDR1 is MGHDK, CDR2 SYGVNS. The CDR3: CASSDGVDRVGETQYF. DNA for the CDR3: TGTGCCAGCAGTGATGGCGTGGACAGGGTCGGAGAGACCCAGTACTTC.

A note on this clone: Other DNA variants within this sample encode the same CDR3. V usage is TRBV9 and J usage is TRBJ1-5; tentatively, D is TRBD1 (6 bases). Trimming removed 0 bases at V and 3 bases at J, with 7 bases between. CDR1 and CDR2 from the germline V gene are SGDLS and YYNGEE. The CDR3 has 14 residues. CDR3 bases: TGTGCCAGCAGCGTAGGGGGGCCCAATCAGCCCCAGCATTTT. This translates into CASSVGGPNQPQHF.